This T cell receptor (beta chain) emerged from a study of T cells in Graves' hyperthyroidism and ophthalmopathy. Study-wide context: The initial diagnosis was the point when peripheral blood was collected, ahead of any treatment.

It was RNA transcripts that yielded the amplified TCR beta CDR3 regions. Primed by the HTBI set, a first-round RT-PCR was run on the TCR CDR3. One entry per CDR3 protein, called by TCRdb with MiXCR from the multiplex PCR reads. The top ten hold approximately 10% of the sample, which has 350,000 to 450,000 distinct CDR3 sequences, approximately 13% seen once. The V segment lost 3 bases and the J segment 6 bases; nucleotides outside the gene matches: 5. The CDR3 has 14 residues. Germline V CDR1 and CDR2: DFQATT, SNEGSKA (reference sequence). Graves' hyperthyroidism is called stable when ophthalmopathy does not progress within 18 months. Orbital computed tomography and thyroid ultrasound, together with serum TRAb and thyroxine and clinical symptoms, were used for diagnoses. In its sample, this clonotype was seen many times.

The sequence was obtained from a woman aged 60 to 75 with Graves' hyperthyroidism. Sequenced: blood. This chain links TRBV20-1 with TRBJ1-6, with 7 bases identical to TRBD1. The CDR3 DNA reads TGCAGTGCTAGTAAGACAGGGTTTAATTCACCCCTCCACTTT. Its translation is CSASKTGFNSPLHF.